What follows are 14 T cell receptor beta chains derived from one specimen sequenced in a study of T cell repertoires in cytomegalovirus infection. One entry per CDR3 protein results from TCRdb running MiXCR on the reads. The sample lists around 740,000 distinct CDR3 sequences, less than 40% occurring once. The source material was PBMCs. The receptors derive from a human donor in good health (CMV status not recorded). Some clones in this sample may be carry-over from other donors' samples.

This clonotype was observed a few times. This chain joins TRBV28 and TRBJ2-5, with 9 bases identical to TRBD1. CDR1 and CDR2 from the germline V gene are MDHEN and SYDVKM. This CDR3 is built from 16 residues. V trimming: 7 bases; J trimming: 4 bases; junction bases outside the gene matches: 13. Here the CDR3 DNA reads TGTGCCAGCACTCAAGACAGGGGGTTCCTTCGAGAGACCCAGTACTTC. Protein product: CASTQDRGFLRETQYF.

Comment on this clonotype: The junction differs from germline at one of its ends, possibly a read error. The V and J genes are TRBV7-6 and TRBJ2-1, with TRBD2 matching 11 bases. CDR1 is SGHVS, CDR2 FNYEAQ, per germline. The length of the CDR3 is 19 residues. The CDR3, as DNA: TGTGCCAGCAGCTTAGTAGCGGGGGGGTACCCAAGCTCCTACAAGGAGCAGTTCTTC. As protein: CASSLVAGGYPSSYKEQFF.

This clonotype was seen only a few times. The chain is built from TRBV19 and TRBJ2-1; D is uncertain. Germline assignment: CDR1 LNHDA and CDR2 SQIVND (reference sequence). Trimming shortened V by 7 bases and J by 0 bases, and 7 bases separated the two germline ends. The CDR3 sequence is 13 residues long. The CDR3 DNA sequence: TGTGCCAGTATGTTGAGCTCCTACAATGAGCAGTTCTTC. This sequence encodes CASMLSSYNEQFF.

This clonotype was seen at least ten times. V and J are TRBV7-2 and TRBJ2-7; possibly TRBD2 for D (5 bases). CDR1 SGHTA and CDR2 FQGNSA come from the germline V gene. With 6 bases removed from V and 2 bases from J, the gap between germline ends came to 17 bases. The CDR3 loop spans 15 amino acids. CDR3 region: CASRGGESSAYEQYF. The CDR3 bases are TGTGCCAGCAGGGGTGGGGAGAGTTCAGCCTACGAGCAGTACTTC.

The chain carries TRBV7-9 and TRBJ2-5; TRBD2 agrees at 9 bases. Trimming at V came to 4 bases and at J to 3 bases, leaving 6 bases not matched to a gene. Germline CDR1 SEHNR, CDR2 FQNEAQ (reference sequence). The CDR3 is 15 residues long. CDR3 amino acids: CASSYSGSGEETQYF. In DNA form, the CDR3 reads TGTGCCAGCAGCTATAGCGGGAGTGGTGAAGAGACCCAGTACTTC.

For this clonotype: One junction end does not reproduce the germline sequence, and a read error may be involved. The rearrangement links TRBV5-3 to TRBJ2-5; the match to TRBD2 covers 7 bases. TRBV5-3 is an ORF; its function is uncertain. The CDR3 consists of 15 residues. The CDR3 DNA is TGTGCCAGCAGCTTGGTGGCGGGGGAGGAGAAGACCCAGTACTTC. Amino acid sequence: CASSLVAGEEKTQYF.

The gene calls are TRBV7-8 and TRBJ1-4; 8 nucleotides agree with TRBD1. J lost 5 bases, V lost 2 bases, and 10 bases had no gene match. The CDR3 loop spans 17 amino acids. CDR1 and CDR2 from the germline V gene are SGHVS and FQNEAQ. The CDR3 DNA reads TGTGCCAGCAGCTTAAGCCTTTGGACAGGGCCAAATGAAAAACTGTTTTTT. Amino acid sequence: CASSLSLWTGPNEKLFF.

The chain combines TRBV12-3 or TRBV12-4 with TRBJ2-1; tentatively, D is TRBD2 (7 bases). V was pared by 6 bases and J by 10 bases, with 19 bases between. This CDR3 comprises 14 residues. The CDR3 nucleotides are TGTGCCAGCAGCGCCTTCTTAGGGGGGGCCGAGCAGTTCTTC. Protein product: CASSAFLGGAEQFF.

About this clonotype itself: At one of its ends the junction is not consistent with the germline gene, which may arise from a read error. The V and J genes are TRBV19 and TRBJ2-2; D is unclear. Germline CDR1 reads LNHDA; CDR2 reads SQIVND (reference sequence). This CDR3 comprises 14 residues. The CDR3 DNA reads as TGTGCCAGTATTATAGTAAGCGAGGCCGGGGAGCTGTTTTTT. Translating gives CASIIVSEAGELFF.

J is TRBJ2-5 and V is TRBV27, with TRBD1 matching over 7 bases. Germline V gene data show CDR1 as MNHEY and CDR2 as SMNVEV (reference sequence). Trimming removed 3 bases from V and 2 bases from J; junction bases left unmatched: 6. The CDR3 has 15 residues. This CDR3 is CASSFNRGTQETQYF. CDR3 DNA sequence: TGTGCCAGCAGTTTCAACAGGGGAACACAAGAGACCCAGTACTTC.

This clonotype was seen many times. This chain's CDR3 is CASSIPISGVSTDTQYF. CDR3 in DNA: TGTGCCAGCAGCATCCCCATAAGCGGGGTGAGCACAGATACGCAGTATTTT. This chain joins TRBV7-9 and TRBJ2-3; 7 bases match TRBD2. The length of the CDR3 is 17 residues. Losses at the gene ends were 5 bases for V and 0 bases for J; bases not matched to a gene: 11. Germline CDR1 is SEHNR and CDR2 is FQNEAQ (reference sequence).

About this clonotype itself: It may be a read error: a sequence one base away is much more abundant. The chain joins TRBV7-4 to TRBJ1-2, with D uncertain. CDR3 length equals 14 residues. Trimming pared 6 bases from V and 2 bases from J, leaving 13 bases between. Germline loops: CDR1 SGHVT, CDR2 SQSDAQ. The CDR3 nucleotides read TGTGCCAGCAGAGCCGGTAACGTCAACTATGGCTACACCTTC. Translated, it gives CASRAGNVNYGYTF.

This clonotype was seen a handful of times. The chain has TRBV7-6 and TRBJ2-1, with D tentatively TRBD2 (5 bases). Germline values: CDR1 SGHVS, CDR2 FNYEAQ. The germline V and J ends were trimmed by 1 base and 0 bases, with 16 bases remaining between them. The CDR3 is 18 residues long. DNA for the CDR3: TGTGCCAGCAGCTTAGTAGTCCCTGCTGGGAGCTCCTACAATGAGCAGTTCTTC. Amino acid sequence: CASSLVVPAGSSYNEQFF.

This clonotype was observed a handful of times. CDR3 DNA: TGTGCCAGCAGCTTTGGACTAGCGGGAGGAATTCTAGAGACCCAGTACTTC. Amino acid sequence: CASSFGLAGGILETQYF. The rearrangement uses TRBV7-8 and TRBJ2-5; 14 nucleotides agree with TRBD2. From germline, CDR1 is SGHVS and CDR2 FQNEAQ. The CDR3 runs 17 residues. V dropped 3 bases and J dropped 4; count of bases not matched to a gene: 7.